The entry that follows covers one TCR beta chain sequence. TCRdb keeps only in-frame clones here, not all; method: immunoSEQ multiplex PCR. The repertoire holds under 100,000 clones, with over 75% as singletons. These data belong to a study of blood T cell repertoires in COVID-19. Germline CDR1 reads SSHAT; CDR2 reads FNYEAQ (reference sequence). Trimming removed 1 base from V and 6 bases from J; junction bases left unmatched: 3. This CDR3 is built from 15 residues. The sequenced sample was peripheral blood. The TCR comes from a man aged 45-65 years with acute or convalescent COVID-19. The V gene is TRBV7-7, the J gene TRBJ2-2; 9 bases map to TRBD2. Here the CDR3 DNA reads TGTGCCAGCAGCTTAGTGGCGGGAGGGGCCGGGGAGCTGTTTTTT. Translated, it gives CASSLVAGGAGELFF.